The present T cell receptor beta chain was sequenced within a study of CD4 T cells in relation to SARS-CoV-2 and coronaviruses. Study-wide background: Negative control cultures got HIV-1 Nef peptides or no peptide. The restricting HLA molecule for shared crossreactive spike epitopes was mapped.

Before the COVID-19 pandemic, during about 2011-2019, CD4+ T cells were taken from unexposed donors. The cells were cultured for about ten days before CD4+ T cells were isolated. As cell numbers allowed, unexposed-donor CD4+ T cells faced SARS-CoV-2 S/N and four cold-coronavirus spikes. This clone appeared a few times. The antigen is not known. V was shortened by 1 base and J by 9 bases, with 13 bases between the two germline ends. The CDR3 sequence is 13 residues long. CDR1 LGHDT and CDR2 YNNKEL come from the germline V gene (reference sequence). General observations from the study: Crossreactive clones expanded significantly less to SARS-CoV-2 than monoreactive clones.

The protocol was immunoSEQ multiplex PCR, while the TCRdb copy is restricted to in-frame clones and leaves out a portion. The table shows about 22,000 clones, with roughly 72% occurring only once. The genes are TRBV3-1 (or the pseudogene TRBV3-2) and TRBJ2-7; D unresolved. Sequenced material: CD4+ T cells from PBMCs, cultured in vitro. The source is a human donor in good health. In nucleotides, the CDR3 is TGTGCCAGCAGCCAAGCCTCGGTTCCCGGGCAGTACTTC. Translation gives CASSQASVPGQYF.